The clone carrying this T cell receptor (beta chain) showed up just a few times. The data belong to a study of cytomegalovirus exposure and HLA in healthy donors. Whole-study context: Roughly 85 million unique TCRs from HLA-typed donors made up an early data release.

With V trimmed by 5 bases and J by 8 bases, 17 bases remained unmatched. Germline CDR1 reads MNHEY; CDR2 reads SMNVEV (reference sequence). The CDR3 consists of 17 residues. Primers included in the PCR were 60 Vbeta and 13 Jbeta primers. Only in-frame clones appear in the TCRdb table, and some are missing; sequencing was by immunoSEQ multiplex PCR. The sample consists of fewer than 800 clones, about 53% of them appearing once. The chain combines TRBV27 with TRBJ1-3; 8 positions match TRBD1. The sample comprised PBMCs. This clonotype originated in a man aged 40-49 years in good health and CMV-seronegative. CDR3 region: CASSPFGVGTGLDTIYF. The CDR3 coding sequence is TGTGCCAGCAGTCCATTCGGGGTGGGGACAGGTCTGGACACCATATATTTT.